A single TCR beta chain is shown here with its context. Antigen: not known. The CDR3 consists of 15 residues. The ends were cut back, 5 bases at V and 6 bases at J, with 18 bases in the middle. Germline V gives CDR1 SGHNT, CDR2 YYREEE (reference sequence). A 5'RACE template-switching step, the method used to make TCR cDNA, added a universal primer site and UMIs. Via MiXCR, TCRdb re-called the 5' RACE reads, giving one row per CDR3 protein. The top ten clones hold 0.8% to 1.2% of a sample with approximately 250,000 distinct CDR3 sequences, less than 7.5% of them seen once. The data were obtained in a study of T cells after yellow fever vaccination. Points from the study as a whole: FACS-sorted repertoires might harbor abundant contaminating clonotypes from the bulk population. Primary-vaccination clones mostly resurfaced post-booster (96% CD4, more than 85% CD8).

The chain has TRBV5-4 and TRBJ2-1; D possibly corresponds to TRBD1 (7 bases). The sequence derives from a man in his thirties or forties who received the YFV17D yellow fever vaccine. The sample in question was CD4+ T cells sorted from PBMCs, obtained on the day of the yellow fever booster vaccination. CDR3 sequence: CASRVAAGGSNEQFF. The CDR3 DNA is TGTGCCAGCAGGGTGGCGGCAGGGGGGTCCAATGAGCAGTTCTTC.